These 8 T cell receptor beta chains were sequenced from one sample in a study of blood T cell repertoires in COVID-19 (TCRdb year 2020). Library preparation employed the immunoSEQ multiplex PCR assay. The clones in this table, taken by TCRdb from immuneACCESS, are in-frame only. Not every clone is retained; where verified, under half of the shortfall comes from an unresolved V gene, and the cause of the rest is unknown. The table for this sample lists 250,000 or so clones; roughly 89% of them were counted only once. The ten largest clonotypes hold roughly 9% of the sample. Sequencing was done on a sample of PBMCs or T cells enriched from blood (not recorded which). The receptors originated from a man aged 35 to 55 who had recovered from COVID-19.

The chain uses TRBV5-4 and TRBJ1-1, with no clear D. Germline values: CDR1 SGHNT, CDR2 YYREEE (reference sequence). The V end was cut by 0 bases, the J end by 0 bases, with 18 bases between. CDR3 size: 18 residues. CDR3 sequence reads: CASSLARSSAPLNTEAFF. In DNA, the CDR3 is TGTGCCAGCAGCTTGGCCAGGTCGTCAGCACCCCTGAACACTGAAGCTTTCTTT.

This chain connects TRBV7-9 to TRBJ1-2, with D maybe TRBD1 (6 bases). Per germline, CDR1 SEHNR and CDR2 FQNEAQ (reference sequence). The CDR3 extends over 15 amino acids. Trimming took 8 bases from V and 5 from J, leaving 21 bases between them. CDR3 in amino acids: CASQDPGHENYGYTF. The CDR3 nucleotides are TGTGCCAGCCAAGATCCGGGACACGAGAATTATGGCTACACCTTC. Full variable domain (outside the CDR3, taken from reference TRBV7-9 and TRBJ1-2): DTGVSQNPRHKITKRGQNVTFRCDPISEHNRLYWYRQTLGQGPEFLTYFQNEAQLEKSRLLSDRFSAERPKGSFSTLEIQRTEQGDSAMYLCASQDPGHENYGYTFGSGTRLTVV.

The chain links TRBV10-2 to TRBJ2-2; 7 nucleotides match TRBD1. The junction had 11 bases not matched to a gene; V was cut back by 9 bases and J by 4 bases. In germline, CDR1 is WSHSY, CDR2 SAAADI. The CDR3 loop spans 15 amino acids. This CDR3 reads CARKPRQGPTGELFF. The CDR3 nucleotides read TGCGCCAGGAAACCGCGACAGGGTCCCACCGGGGAGCTGTTTTTT.

Only one count was recorded for this clone. The rearrangement links TRBV4-3 to TRBJ2-3, with D possibly being TRBD2 (5 bases). Trimming removed 1 base at V and 0 bases at J, with 17 bases between. Germline CDR1 is LGHNA and CDR2 is YSLEER. The CDR3 is made up of 18 amino acids. The CDR3 reads CASSQGLKRSPSTDTQYF. CDR3 coding DNA: TGCGCCAGCAGCCAAGGTCTCAAGCGGAGCCCCAGCACAGATACGCAGTATTTT.

The genes are TRBV6-5 and TRBJ2-7; 8 bases are shared with TRBD1. The V and J ends lost 9 bases and 4 bases, in that order; junction bases with no gene match: 14. Germline CDR1 is MNHEY and CDR2 is SVGAGI. This CDR3 is 15 amino acids long. The CDR3 DNA reads TGTGCCAGTTCACGACCCGGGACAGGTCTTTACGAGCAGTACTTC. Encoded protein: CASSRPGTGLYEQYF.

The chain has TRBV7-2 and TRBJ1-5, with D maybe TRBD1 (6 bases). Germline CDR1 is SGHTA and CDR2 is FQGNSA. The CDR3 has 16 residues. V lost 5 bases, J lost 6 bases, and 20 bases lay in between. As DNA, the CDR3 is TGTGCCAGCAGCACCGGATCGTACAGGGCGGCTCAGCCCCAGCATTTT. It codes for CASSTGSYRAAQPQHF.

V gene TRBV29-1 combines with J gene TRBJ2-1; 8 bases are shared with TRBD2. V gave up 7 bases and J gave up 4 bases; unmatched junction bases: 27. Germline assignment: CDR1 SQVTM and CDR2 ANQGSEA. The CDR3 totals 20 residues. CDR3 DNA sequence: TGCAGCGGCCCTACCTGGTCACGTCCCGGGACTAGGGGAGGATACAATGAGCAGTTCTTC. The encoded protein is CSGPTWSRPGTRGGYNEQFF.

The count of this clone is one. The chain recombines TRBV13 with TRBJ2-7; weak D call: TRBD2 (6 bases). CDR3 length: 14 residues. The germline V and J ends were trimmed by 0 bases and 4 bases, with 10 bases remaining between them. Germline lookup yields CDR1 PRHDT and CDR2 FYEKMQ (reference sequence). CDR3 sequence reads: CASSLGRGRYEQYF. CDR3 in DNA: TGTGCCAGCAGCTTAGGCCGGGGGAGATACGAGCAGTACTTC. The full variable domain, its missing parts supplied by reference TRBV13 and TRBJ2-7, is AAGVIQSPRHLIKEKRETATLKCYPIPRHDTVYWYQQGPGQDPQFLISFYEKMQSDKGSIPDRFSAQQFSDYHSELNMSSLELGDSALYFCASSLGRGRYEQYFGPGTRLTVT.